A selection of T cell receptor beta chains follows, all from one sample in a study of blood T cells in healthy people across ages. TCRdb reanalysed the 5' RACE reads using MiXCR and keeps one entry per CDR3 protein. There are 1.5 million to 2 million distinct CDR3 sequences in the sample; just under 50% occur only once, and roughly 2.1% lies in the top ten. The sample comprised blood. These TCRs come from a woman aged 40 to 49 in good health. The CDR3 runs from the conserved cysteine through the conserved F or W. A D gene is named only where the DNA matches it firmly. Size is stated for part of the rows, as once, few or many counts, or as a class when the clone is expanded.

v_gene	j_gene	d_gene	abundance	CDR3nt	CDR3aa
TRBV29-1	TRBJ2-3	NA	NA	TGCAGCTTTGGGCCGGGGACAGATACGCAGTATTTT	CSFGPGTDTQYF
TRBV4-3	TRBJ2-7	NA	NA	TGCGCCAGCAGCCAAGATGGACGGCAGAAGGAGCAGTACTTC	CASSQDGRQKEQYF
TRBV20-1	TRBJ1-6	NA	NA	TGCAGTGCTAGAGATGGAAACGGGCCCCTCCACTTT	CSARDGNGPLHF
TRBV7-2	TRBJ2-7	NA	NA	TGTGCCAGCAGCCTTAGCCTAGGTTACAGGGTTTCCTACGAGCAGTACTTC	CASSLSLGYRVSYEQYF
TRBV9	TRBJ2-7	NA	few	TGTGCCAGCAGCCCTAGTTGGGGGGCCAACTCCTACGAGCAGTACTTC	CASSPSWGANSYEQYF
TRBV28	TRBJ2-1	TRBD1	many	TGTGCCAGCAGTTCTCACGGGACAGGGACCCGAAATGAGCAGTTCTTC	CASSSHGTGTRNEQFF
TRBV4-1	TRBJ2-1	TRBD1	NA	TGCGCCAGCAGCCAAGGTGGCACAGGGGCCTACGAGCAGTTCTTC	CASSQGGTGAYEQFF
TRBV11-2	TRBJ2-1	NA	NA	TGTGCCAGCAGCTGGACCCAGGGAGGTAATGAGCAGTTCTTC	CASSWTQGGNEQFF
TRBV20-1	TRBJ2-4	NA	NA	TGCAGTGCTAGAAAGTCGGAAGAAAACATTCAGTACTTC	CSARKSEENIQYF
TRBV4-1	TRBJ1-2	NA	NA	TGCGCCAGCACCTTAGGGGGGGCGCAGGACTATGGCTACACCTTC	CASTLGGAQDYGYTF
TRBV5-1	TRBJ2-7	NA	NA	TGCGCCAGCAGCTTGGACTCCGGGGTTCGCTCCTACGAGCAGTACTTC	CASSLDSGVRSYEQYF
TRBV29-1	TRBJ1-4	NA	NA	TGCAGCGTTAAGGACAGAGGGGAAAAACTGTTTTTT	CSVKDRGEKLFF
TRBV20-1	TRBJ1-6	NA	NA	TGCAGTGCTAGAGAGGGGGCGGATAATTCACCCCTCCACTTT	CSAREGADNSPLHF
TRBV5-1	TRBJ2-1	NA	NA	TGCGCCAGCAGCTTGTGGCACGGAGAGATCTACAATGACCAGTTCTTC	CASSLWHGEIYNDQFF
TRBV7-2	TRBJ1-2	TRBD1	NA	TGTGCCAGCAGCTTAACCCGGACAGGGCGAGGCTACACCTTC	CASSLTRTGRGYTF
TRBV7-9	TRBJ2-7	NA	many	TGTGCCAGCAGCCTACAAGGCAGCCCCGAGCAGTACTTC	CASSLQGSPEQYF
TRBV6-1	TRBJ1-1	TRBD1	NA	TGTGCCAGCAGTGACTACGGACAGGGGGACACTGAAGCTTTCTTT	CASSDYGQGDTEAFF
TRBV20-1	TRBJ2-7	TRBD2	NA	TGCAGTGCTAGCCGACTAGCTGTTCCTGAGCAGTACTTC	CSASRLAVPEQYF
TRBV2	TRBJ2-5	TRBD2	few	TGTGCCAGCAGTGATGGACTAGCGGCCCAAGAGACCCAGTACTTC	CASSDGLAAQETQYF
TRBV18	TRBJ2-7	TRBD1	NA	TGTGCCAGCTCTCAAGCCCGACAGGGGGCCTCTTACGAGCAGTACTTC	CASSQARQGASYEQYF
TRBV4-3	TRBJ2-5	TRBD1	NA	TGCGCCAGCAGCCAAGATTGGGGGACAGGCGGGGAGACCCAGTACTTC	CASSQDWGTGGETQYF
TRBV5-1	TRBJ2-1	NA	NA	TGCGCCAGCAGCGAAGGCTTGGGTGGCGCTAACAATGAGCAGTTCTTC	CASSEGLGGANNEQFF
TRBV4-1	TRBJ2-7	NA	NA	TGCGCCAGCAGTCTAGGAGAGCGGTACGAGCAGTACTTC	CASSLGERYEQYF
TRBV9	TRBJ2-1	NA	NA	TGTGCCAGCAGCGTAGGGTTGGGCGGGGGCACTAACAATGAGCAGTTCTTC	CASSVGLGGGTNNEQFF